This T cell receptor beta chain is drawn from a study of cytomegalovirus exposure and HLA in healthy donors. Germline lookup yields CDR1 SGHKS and CDR2 YYEKEE (reference sequence). The CDR3 extends over 15 amino acids. The ends were cut back, 1 base at V and 3 bases at J, with 11 bases in the middle. A multiplex PCR was run with 60 Vbeta primers and 13 Jbeta primers. TCRdb's copy holds only in-frame clones and misses some; the assay was immunoSEQ multiplex PCR. The sample holds roughly 190,000 clones; 74% are singletons and the top ten take less than 4%. The chain uses TRBV5-5 and TRBJ1-5; no definite D call. The sequence came from a woman aged 25 to 45 in good health and CMV-seropositive. Sequenced input: PBMCs. The CDR3 sequence is CASSLTAGINQPQHF. CDR3 DNA: TGTGCCAGCAGCTTGACGGCAGGCATCAATCAGCCCCAGCATTTT.